These T cell receptor beta chains were read from a single sample in a study of blood T cell repertoires in COVID-19. Sequencing was performed with immunoSEQ multiplex PCR; in TCRdb, only in-frame clones are kept and a portion is missing. The table lists 65,000 to 75,000 clones, 80% to 95% of them singletons, with roughly 14% in the top ten. Sequenced material: peripheral blood. Receptors originate from a human donor with active COVID-19. The donor label of this sample is uncertain. The CDR3 runs from the conserved cysteine through the conserved F or W. A D gene is named only where the DNA matches it firmly. Part of the rows lack a size; the others show once, few, many or a class for expanded clones.

once	TRBJ1-5	.	TRBV6-1	TGTGCCAGCAGTGACGGGTCAGCGGGGCCCCAGCATTTT	CASSDGSAGPQHF
.	TRBJ1-1	TRBD1	TRBV4-2	TGTGCCAGCAGCCAACCGAACAGGGGCTCTGAAGCTTTCTTT	CASSQPNRGSEAFF
.	TRBJ1-4	TRBD1	TRBV5-5	TGTGCCAGCAGCCCGGGACAGTCGAATGAAAAACTGTTTTTT	CASSPGQSNEKLFF
.	TRBJ2-2	.	TRBV9	TGTGCCAGCACCAGCGGGCTCGGCGGGGAGCTGTTTTTT	CASTSGLGGELFF
.	TRBJ2-7	.	TRBV4-3	TGCGCCAGCAGCCAAGATGCAGGGTACTTGTACGAGCAGTACTTC	CASSQDAGYLYEQYF
.	TRBJ1-5	.	TRBV28	TGTGCCAGCAGTTTACTTGGGGGGATGGGGCAGCCCCAGCATTTT	CASSLLGGMGQPQHF
.	TRBJ2-7	.	TRBV7-2	TGTGCCAGCAGCTTAGTCGCCTACGAGCAGTACTTC	CASSLVAYEQYF
.	TRBJ2-7	TRBD2	TRBV5-1	TGCGCCAGCAGCCCCACTAGCGGAGCTCCTTTAGGCGAGCAGTACTTC	CASSPTSGAPLGEQYF
.	TRBJ2-5	.	TRBV6-6	TGTGCCAGCAGTTACGGCGCAGGGATCCAAGAGACCCAGTACTTC	CASSYGAGIQETQYF
.	TRBJ2-7	.	TRBV12-3/TRBV12-4	TGTGCCAGCAGTTCCCGGAGCTCACGCGAGTACTTC	CASSSRSSREYF
.	TRBJ2-1	TRBD2	TRBV28	TGTGCCAGCAGTTTTCTTGCGGGAGGGGGCGATGAGCAGTTCTTC	CASSFLAGGGDEQFF
.	TRBJ2-1	TRBD2	TRBV7-9	TGTGCCAGCAGCGAGAGGGGACTAGCGGGAGGTGAGCAGTTCTTC	CASSERGLAGGEQFF
.	TRBJ2-5	TRBD2	TRBV6-5	TGTGCCAGCAGTTCACCTTTAGCGGGACCCGAAGAGACCCAGTACTTC	CASSSPLAGPEETQYF
.	TRBJ1-2	.	TRBV7-8	TGTGCCAGCAGCTTAGGGGGGGGAGCTCTCAACTATGGCTACACCTTC	CASSLGGGALNYGYTF
.	TRBJ2-3	.	TRBV9	TGTGCCAGCAGCGTAGGCCGACTAGTTACAGATACGCAGTATTTT	CASSVGRLVTDTQYF
.	TRBJ1-5	.	TRBV10-2	TGCGCCAGCAGTGACAGGGGAATCAATCAGCCCCAGCATTTT	CASSDRGINQPQHF
few	TRBJ2-7	.	TRBV2	TGTGCCAGCAACCCCAGGGTGTTAAGCTACGAGCAGTACTTC	CASNPRVLSYEQYF
.	TRBJ2-7	TRBD1	TRBV6-2/TRBV6-3	TGTGCCAGCAGCTCTTTGGGACAGGGGGTCACCTACGAGCAGTACTTC	CASSSLGQGVTYEQYF
.	TRBJ2-1	TRBD2	TRBV30	TGTGCCTGGCAATCCCTGACTAGCGGGAATAGGTACAATGAGCAGTTCTTC	CAWQSLTSGNRYNEQFF
.	TRBJ2-1	TRBD2	TRBV4-3	TGCGCCAGCAGCCAAGAGGGACTAGCGGTTTACAATGAGCAGTTCTTC	CASSQEGLAVYNEQFF
.	TRBJ2-2	.	TRBV30	TGTGCCTGGAAACCGAGAACCGGGGAGCTGTTTTTT	CAWKPRTGELFF
.	TRBJ2-5	.	TRBV7-8	TGTGCCAGCAGCTTAGAGGAGAGAGGGACCCAGTACTTC	CASSLEERGTQYF
.	TRBJ2-7	TRBD2	TRBV3-1/TRBV3-2	TGTGCCAGCAGCCAAGATCCCACCGGGACTAGCAGCTCCTACGAGCAGTACTTC	CASSQDPTGTSSSYEQYF
.	TRBJ2-1	TRBD2	TRBV27	TGTGCCAGCAGTTTACGGCTAGCGGCCGAGCAGTTCTTC	CASSLRLAAEQFF
.	TRBJ2-3	TRBD1	TRBV19	TGTGCCAGTAGTTTCCGACTCAGGGGGCTCACAGATACGCAGTATTTT	CASSFRLRGLTDTQYF
.	TRBJ2-3	TRBD2	TRBV10-1	TGCGCCAGCAGTGAGTCGGGGACTAGCGGGAGTTTTCGCACAGATACGCAGTATTTT	CASSESGTSGSFRTDTQYF
.	TRBJ2-7	TRBD2	TRBV4-2	TGTGCCAGCAGCCAAGAGGGAGGGTACGAGCAGTACTTC	CASSQEGGYEQYF
once	TRBJ2-7	TRBD2	TRBV27	TGTGCCAGCAGAGGGACTAGCGGGAGCTACGAGCAGTACTTC	CASRGTSGSYEQYF
.	TRBJ2-7	.	TRBV7-9	TGTGCCAGCGGGGAGTACGAGCAGTACTTC	CASGEYEQYF
.	TRBJ2-1	TRBD2	TRBV7-2	TGTGCCAGCAGCTTAGGGGGTAGCGGGCGTCAGAATGAGCAGTTCTTC	CASSLGGSGRQNEQFF
.	TRBJ2-2	TRBD2	TRBV6-5	TGTGCCAGCAGATCGGGAGGGCCGGGCGGGGAGCTGTTTTTT	CASRSGGPGGELFF
.	TRBJ2-3	.	TRBV27	TGTGCCACCTCCTACACAGATACGCAGTATTTT	CATSYTDTQYF
.	TRBJ2-3	TRBD2	TRBV29-1	TGCAGCGTCGAGACGGGAGGCCCCACAGATACGCAGTATTTT	CSVETGGPTDTQYF
.	TRBJ1-4	.	TRBV19	TGTGCCAGTCTCCGTACGACAGGAGTTAATGAAAAACTGTTTTTT	CASLRTTGVNEKLFF
few	TRBJ1-6	TRBD1	TRBV27	TGTGCCAGCAGTTTAAGACAGGGGGGAACACCCCTCCACTTT	CASSLRQGGTPLHF